These 29 T cell receptor beta chains were sequenced from one sample in a study of technical replicates of blood from a few donors (dated by TCRdb to 2017 to 2019). The method behind the library was the immunoSEQ multiplex PCR assay. TCRdb stores this immuneACCESS table with in-frame sequences only. Part of the clones is absent; in the studies checked, under half of the shortfall reflects unresolved V genes, and no reason is known for the rest. Present in this sample are roughly 50,000 clones, approximately 92% of which were seen just once. The top ten clones comprise around 4.2% of the sample. What was sequenced was PBMCs. These receptors were taken from a human donor in good health. Some clones in this sample may be carry-over from other donors' samples.

The chain uses TRBV6-5 and TRBJ1-6; D gene unclear. The CDR3 covers 12 residues. The germline V gene encodes CDR1 MNHEY and CDR2 SVGAGI. V was shortened by 5 bases and J by 13 bases, with 12 bases between the two germline ends. CDR3 in amino acids: CASSRPREPLHF. CDR3 bases: TGTGCCAGCAGTCGACCTCGGGAGCCCCTCCACTTT.

The CDR3 reads CASSLAGTQETQYF. In DNA form, the CDR3 reads TGTGCCAGCAGCCTAGCGGGGACCCAAGAGACCCAGTACTTC. The rearrangement uses TRBV7-3 and TRBJ2-5, with TRBD2 matching over 9 bases. V gave up 5 bases and J gave up 1 base; unmatched junction bases: 2. The V gene's germline CDR1 is SGHTA and CDR2 FQGTGA. The CDR3 totals 14 residues.

The chain employs TRBV27 and TRBJ1-1, with D possibly being TRBD1 (5 bases). The CDR3 runs to 14 residues. Trimming took off 6 bases at V and 1 base at J, with 12 bases between the two ends. The V gene's germline CDR1 is MNHEY and CDR2 SMNVEV (reference sequence). The CDR3 coding sequence is TGTGCCAGCAGCATGGGACTTCCGAACACTGAAGCTTTCTTT. It yields the protein CASSMGLPNTEAFF.

The gene calls are TRBV7-2 and TRBJ2-3, with 10 bases matching TRBD2. Germline CDR1 and CDR2: SGHTA and FQGNSA. Trimming cost V 5 bases and J 7 bases; bases outside gene matches: 9. The CDR3 has 15 residues. The CDR3 DNA follows: TGTGCCAGCAGCCGGAGCGGGGGGGCCACCAATACGCAGTATTTT. Its protein is CASSRSGGATNTQYF. The full variable domain, rest sourced from reference TRBV7-2 and TRBJ2-3, is GAGVSQSPSNKVTEKGKDVELRCDPISGHTALYWYRQSLGQGLEFLIYFQGNSAPDKSGLPSDRFSAERTGGSVSTLTIQRTQQEDSAVYLCASSRSGGATNTQYFGPGTRLTVL.

The rearrangement links TRBV12-5 to TRBJ2-1, with 8 nucleotides matching TRBD2. The CDR3 runs 17 residues. After removal of 0 bases from V and 3 bases from J, the junction contained 7 bases not matched to a gene. Germline lookup yields CDR1 LGHNT and CDR2 FRNRAP. In DNA form, the CDR3 reads TGTGCTAGTGGTTTGGTACTGGCGGGAGGCCGCTACAATGAGCAGTTCTTC. This translates into CASGLVLAGGRYNEQFF.

The V and J genes are TRBV18 and TRBJ2-5, with D perhaps TRBD2 (6 bases). The CDR3 consists of 13 residues. The germline gives CDR1 KGHSH, CDR2 LQKENI. The V end was cut by 4 bases, the J end by 2 bases, with 8 bases between. The CDR3 region is CASSLADQETQYF. For the CDR3, the DNA is TGTGCCAGCTCACTAGCGGATCAAGAGACCCAGTACTTC.

This rearrangement joins TRBV7-9 to TRBJ2-7, with D unclear. V was clipped by 2 bases and J by 6 bases, with 8 bases between them. The CDR3 is made up of 12 amino acids. CDR1 SEHNR and CDR2 FQNEAQ come from the germline V gene (reference sequence). The CDR3 loop is CASSLTGLEQYF. CDR3 nucleotides: TGTGCCAGCAGCTTAACTGGGCTCGAGCAGTACTTC.

The V gene is TRBV7-2, the J gene TRBJ2-7, with TRBD2 matching 8 bases. CDR3 length: 15 residues. V dropped 6 bases and J dropped 2; count of bases not matched to a gene: 9. Germline V lookup: CDR1 SGHTA, CDR2 FQGNSA. The CDR3 is CASSSSGSGPYEQYF. In DNA, the CDR3 is TGTGCCAGCAGTTCGAGCGGGAGCGGCCCCTACGAGCAGTACTTC.

V gene TRBV11-3 combines with J gene TRBJ2-3; 7 nucleotides align to TRBD2. Unmatched junction bases numbered 3, after V lost 1 base and J lost 2 bases. Germline lookup yields CDR1 SGHNT and CDR2 YENEEA. This CDR3 region has 15 residues. The CDR3 bases are TGTGCCAGCAGCTTAGGCGGGAGTCCCACAGATACGCAGTATTTT. It codes for CASSLGGSPTDTQYF.

The rearrangement joins TRBV9 to TRBJ2-5; D is perhaps TRBD2 (5 bases). Germline V gene sequence: CDR1 SGDLS, CDR2 YYNGEE. Trimming took 0 bases from V and 4 from J, leaving 10 bases between them. The CDR3 is made up of 14 amino acids. The CDR3 protein is CASSVDPSPETQYF. Here the CDR3 DNA reads TGTGCCAGCAGCGTAGATCCTAGCCCAGAGACCCAGTACTTC. Full variable domain (remainder filled in from reference TRBV9 and TRBJ2-5): DSGVTQTPKHLITATGQRVTLRCSPRSGDLSVYWYQQSLDQGLQFLIQYYNGEERAKGNILERFSAQQFPDLHSELNLSSLELGDSALYFCASSVDPSPETQYFGPGTRLLVL.

This chain joins TRBV4-2 and TRBJ2-1; TRBD2 is a possible D gene (5 bases). CDR3 length equals 15 residues. The germline V gene has CDR1 LGHNA and CDR2 YNFKEQ. Trimming took 0 bases from V and 2 from J, leaving 8 bases between them. CDR3: CASSQDSGPYNEQFF. The CDR3 coding sequence is TGTGCCAGCAGCCAAGACAGCGGCCCCTACAATGAGCAGTTCTTC.

This chain uses TRBV2 with TRBJ2-1; D is ambiguous. This CDR3 is built from 12 residues. V lost 7 bases and J lost 6, with 10 bases in between. Germline V gene lookup returns CDR1 SNHLY and CDR2 FYNNEI. In DNA, the CDR3 is TGTGCCAGCACCCCTCGGGTCAATGAGCAGTTCTTC. It specifies CASTPRVNEQFF. Full variable domain (rest looked up from reference TRBV2 and TRBJ2-1): EPEVTQTPSHQVTQMGQEVILRCVPISNHLYFYWYRQILGQKVEFLVSFYNNEISEKSEIFDDQFSVERPDGSNFTLKIRSTKLEDSAMYFCASTPRVNEQFFGPGTRLTVL.

The rearrangement links TRBV19 to TRBJ1-5; D is perhaps TRBD1 (5 bases). Trimming stripped 5 bases from V and 2 bases from J, with 13 bases between. The CDR3 covers 15 residues. Germline V CDR1 and CDR2: LNHDA, SQIVND (reference sequence). CDR3 bases: TGTGCCAGTAGTCTCCAGGGAGGTCGCAATCAGCCCCAGCATTTT. Amino acid sequence: CASSLQGGRNQPQHF.

The sample holds one count of this clone. This chain links TRBV10-3 with TRBJ2-1; TRBD2 agrees at 10 bases. Germline V gives CDR1 ENHRY, CDR2 SYGVKD. V dropped 11 bases and J dropped 9; count of bases not matched to a gene: 10. This CDR3 is built from 13 residues. The CDR3 DNA is TGTGCCTCAAAGCGGGAGGGCCGAGGTGAGCAGTTCTTC. Translation gives CASKREGRGEQFF.

The chain uses TRBV25-1 and TRBJ2-5, with TRBD1 matching 11 bases. J lost 6 bases, V lost 0 bases, and 9 bases had no gene match. From germline, CDR1 is MGHDK and CDR2 SYGVNS. This CDR3 spans 17 amino acids. This CDR3 is CASSEYTLWDRGKTQYF. CDR3 nucleotides: TGTGCCAGCAGTGAATACACTTTATGGGACAGGGGGAAGACCCAGTACTTC.

The rearrangement joins TRBV30 to TRBJ2-2; 8 bases are a match to TRBD1. The J segment lost 5 bases and the V segment lost 7 bases, leaving 12 bases of the junction unmatched. Germline V gene data show CDR1 as GTSNPN and CDR2 as SVGIG (reference sequence). The CDR3 contains 15 residues. This CDR3 reads CASSHPDRATGELFF. The CDR3 region has the DNA TGTGCCTCTTCGCACCCGGACAGGGCAACCGGGGAGCTGTTTTTT.

V is TRBV14 and J is TRBJ2-2; tentative D call: TRBD1 (6 bases). Germline CDR1 SGHDN, CDR2 FVKESK. The V end was cut by 1 base, the J end by 6 bases, with 12 bases between. The CDR3 runs 15 residues. Written as DNA, the CDR3 is TGTGCCAGCAGCCAAGTACAGGGAAGGGCCGGGGAGCTGTTTTTT. Its protein is CASSQVQGRAGELFF.

The chain recombines TRBV6-1 with TRBJ2-1; TRBD2 is a possible D gene (6 bases). From germline, CDR1 is MNHNS and CDR2 SASEGT. The CDR3 runs to 13 residues. The germline V and J ends were trimmed by 7 bases and 4 bases, with 11 bases remaining between them. The CDR3 nucleotides are TGTGCCAGCATGGCGGGAAGATACAATGAGCAGTTCTTC. Translating gives CASMAGRYNEQFF.

In its sample, this clone ranks as medium-sized. This chain joins TRBV7-8 and TRBJ2-5, with D possibly TRBD2 on 5 matching bases. CDR3 length: 15 amino acids. Germline loops: CDR1 SGHVS, CDR2 FQNEAQ. Trimming shortened V by 1 base and J by 5 bases, and 14 bases separated the two germline ends. The CDR3: CASSLDLASTETQYF. The DNA of the CDR3 is TGTGCCAGCAGCTTAGACCTAGCTAGTACGGAGACCCAGTACTTC.

This clone was observed once. The chain links TRBV7-9 to TRBJ1-1; possible D gene TRBD1, 6 bases. V shed 5 bases and J shed 7 bases, with 14 bases lying between them. The length of the CDR3 is 13 residues. Germline V gives CDR1 SEHNR, CDR2 FQNEAQ (reference sequence). The CDR3 DNA reads TGTGCCAGCAGCGCGAACCCCAGGGGTGAAGCTTTCTTT. Translated, it gives CASSANPRGEAFF.

V and J are TRBV4-3 and TRBJ2-5, with TRBD1 matching 9 bases. The CDR3 has 16 residues. The J segment lost 1 base and the V segment lost 0 bases, leaving 3 bases of the junction unmatched. The V gene's germline CDR1 is LGHNA and CDR2 YSLEER. The CDR3 bases are TGCGCCAGCAGCCAAGAAGGGACAGGGTCCCAAGAGACCCAGTACTTC. Amino acids: CASSQEGTGSQETQYF.

The chain carries TRBV2 and TRBJ2-2, with TRBD2 matching over 11 bases. The germline V gene encodes CDR1 SNHLY and CDR2 FYNNEI. V was clipped by 4 bases and J by 4 bases; unmatched bases: 5. CDR3 length: 16 amino acids. This CDR3 reads CASSVPTSGSTGELFF. The CDR3, as DNA: TGTGCCAGCAGTGTCCCAACTAGCGGGAGCACCGGGGAGCTGTTTTTT.

This chain links TRBV4-2 with TRBJ2-7, with 7 bases fitting TRBD2. Germline-derived CDR1 and CDR2 are LGHNA and YNFKEQ. CDR3 length: 17 residues. With 1 base clipped from V and 0 bases from J, the junction kept 9 bases outside the gene matches. The DNA for the CDR3 is TGTGCCAGCAGCCAAGGGTTGGCGGGGGAGAGCTCCTACGAGCAGTACTTC. Translated: CASSQGLAGESSYEQYF.

The genes are TRBV18 and TRBJ1-1; 8 bases agree with TRBD1. This CDR3 has 15 residues. From germline, CDR1 is KGHSH and CDR2 LQKENI. Unmatched junction bases numbered 3, after V lost 2 bases and J lost 1 base. The CDR3 DNA sequence: TGTGCCAGCTCACCAGGACAGGGTTCGAACACTGAAGCTTTCTTT. As protein: CASSPGQGSNTEAFF.

The chain employs TRBV6-1 and TRBJ2-7; 9 nucleotides align to TRBD1. The CDR3 is made up of 14 amino acids. Germline V gene data show CDR1 as MNHNS and CDR2 as SASEGT. J lost 4 bases, V lost 8 bases, and 9 bases had no gene match. The DNA of the CDR3 is TGTGCCAGCGCCGTACAGGGGGCTTCGTACGAGCAGTACTTC. Its protein is CASAVQGASYEQYF.

The rearrangement uses TRBV5-1 and TRBJ2-1; 10 bases align to TRBD2. The CDR3 is 15 amino acids. The trim removed 4 bases at V and 8 bases at J, leaving 9 bases unmatched. Germline loops: CDR1 SGHRS, CDR2 YFSETQ. The CDR3 spells CASSVSGRALDEQFF. In DNA form, the CDR3 reads TGCGCCAGCAGCGTAAGCGGGAGGGCCCTTGATGAGCAGTTCTTC.

The CDR3 DNA follows: TGTGCCAGCAGTGTGGAGTTAGCTAACTATGGCTACACCTTC. Amino acid sequence: CASSVELANYGYTF. The chain has TRBV2 and TRBJ1-2; D call uncertain. This CDR3 is built from 14 residues. CDR1 and CDR2 (germline): SNHLY, FYNNEI. Trimming took 4 bases from V and 0 from J, leaving 9 bases between them.

The V and J genes are TRBV9 and TRBJ2-2; D may be TRBD1 (6 bases). CDR1 is SGDLS, CDR2 YYNGEE, per germline. The CDR3 is 13 amino acids. Trimming shortened V by 3 bases and J by 5 bases, and 8 bases separated the two germline ends. The CDR3 reads CASSAQGTGELFF. CDR3 DNA sequence: TGTGCCAGCAGCGCACAGGGTACCGGGGAGCTGTTTTTT.

The chain combines TRBV2 with TRBJ1-2; D remains unclear. V lost 3 bases, J lost 8 bases, and 10 bases lay in between. This CDR3 contains 12 residues. Germline V gene data show CDR1 as SNHLY and CDR2 as FYNNEI. This CDR3 is CASSDSGVGYTF. CDR3 coding DNA: TGTGCCAGCAGTGACTCCGGGGTAGGCTACACCTTC.